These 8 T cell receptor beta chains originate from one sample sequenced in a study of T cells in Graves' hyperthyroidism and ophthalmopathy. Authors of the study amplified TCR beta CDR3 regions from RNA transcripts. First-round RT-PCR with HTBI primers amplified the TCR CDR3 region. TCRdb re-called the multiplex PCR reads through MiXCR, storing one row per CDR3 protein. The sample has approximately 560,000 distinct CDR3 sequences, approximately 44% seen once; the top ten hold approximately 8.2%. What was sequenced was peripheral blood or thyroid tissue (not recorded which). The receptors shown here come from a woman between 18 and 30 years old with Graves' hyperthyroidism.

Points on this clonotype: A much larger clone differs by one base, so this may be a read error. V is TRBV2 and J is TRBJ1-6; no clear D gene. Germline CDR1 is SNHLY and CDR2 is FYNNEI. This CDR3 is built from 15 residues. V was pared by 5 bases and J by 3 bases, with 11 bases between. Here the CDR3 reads CASSQGSYYNSPLHF. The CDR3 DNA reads TGTGCCAGCAGTCAAGGGAGCTACTATAATTCACCCCTCCACTTT. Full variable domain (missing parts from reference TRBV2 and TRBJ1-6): EPEVTQTPSHQVTQMGQEVILRCVPISNHLYFYWYRQILGQKVEFLVSFYNNEISEKSEIFDDQFSVERPDGSNFTLKIRSTKLEDSAMYFCASSQGSYYNSPLHFGNGTRLTVT.

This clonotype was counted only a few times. The CDR3 sequence is CGGGGDYGYTF. The DNA of the CDR3 is TGCGGCGGCGGGGGGGACTATGGCTACACCTTC. The chain combines TRBV20-1 with TRBJ1-2; D possibly corresponds to TRBD1 (5 bases). The CDR3 is made up of 11 amino acids. Germline V gives CDR1 DFQATT, CDR2 SNEGSKA (reference sequence).

The CDR3 region is CSVSIEGNIQYF. The DNA for the CDR3 is TGCAGCGTTAGTATCGAGGGAAACATTCAGTACTTC. The gene calls are TRBV29-1 and TRBJ2-4; D might be TRBD2 (5 bases). V dropped 5 bases and J dropped 6 bases, with 11 bases sitting between them. Germline lookup yields CDR1 SQVTM and CDR2 ANQGSEA. CDR3 size: 12 residues.

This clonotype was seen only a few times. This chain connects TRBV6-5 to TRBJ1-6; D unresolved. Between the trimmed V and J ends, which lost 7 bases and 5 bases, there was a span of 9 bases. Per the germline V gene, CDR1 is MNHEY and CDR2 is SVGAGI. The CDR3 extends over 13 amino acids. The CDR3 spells CASKKGDNSPLHF. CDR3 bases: TGTGCCAGCAAGAAGGGAGATAATTCACCCCTCCACTTT.

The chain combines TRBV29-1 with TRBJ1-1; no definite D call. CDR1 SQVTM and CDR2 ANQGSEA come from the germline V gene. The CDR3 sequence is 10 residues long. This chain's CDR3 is CRTGNTEAFF. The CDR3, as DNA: TGCCGGACGGGGAACACTGAAGCTTTCTTT. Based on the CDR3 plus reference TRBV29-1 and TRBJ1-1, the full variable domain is SAVISQKPSRDICQRGTSLTIQCQVDSQVTMMFWYRQQPGQSLTLIATANQGSEATYESGFVIDKFPISRPNLTFSTLTVSNMSPEDSSIYLCRTGNTEAFFGQGTRLTVV.

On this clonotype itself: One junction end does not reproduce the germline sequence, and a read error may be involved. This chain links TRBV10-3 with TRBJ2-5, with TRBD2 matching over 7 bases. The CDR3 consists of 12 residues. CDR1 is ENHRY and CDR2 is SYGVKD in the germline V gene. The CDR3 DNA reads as TGCGCCGTCGGACGGGGGGACGAGACCCAGTACTTC. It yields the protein CAVGRGDETQYF.

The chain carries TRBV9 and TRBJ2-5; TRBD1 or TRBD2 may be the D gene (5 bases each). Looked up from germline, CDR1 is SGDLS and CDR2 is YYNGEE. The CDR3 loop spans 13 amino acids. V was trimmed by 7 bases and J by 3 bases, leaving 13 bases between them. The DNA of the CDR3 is TGTGCCAGCTCCCCCGGGGACGAAGAGACCCAGTACTTC. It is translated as CASSPGDEETQYF.

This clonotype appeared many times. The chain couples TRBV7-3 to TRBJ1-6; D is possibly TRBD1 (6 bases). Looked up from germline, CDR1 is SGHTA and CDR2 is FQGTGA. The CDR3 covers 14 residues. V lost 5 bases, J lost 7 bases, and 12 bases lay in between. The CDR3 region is CASSPGGANSPLHF. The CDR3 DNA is TGTGCCAGCAGCCCGGGGGGGGCCAATTCACCCCTCCACTTT.